This T cell receptor (beta chain) stems from a study of blood T cell repertoires in COVID-19. Study in general: Spain, Italy and the United States supplied samples that represented acute and convalescent COVID-19. Sample material is recorded as cDNA or gDNA derived from T cells, B-cell-depleted T cells, or PBMCs.

Per the original methods: Amplifying reference gene primers gave estimates of nucleated cell counts. Repertoires were generated with immunoSEQ multiplex PCR, while TCRdb's copy carries only in-frame clones and drops some. V, J and clone size are taken as reported in that table, and D and trimming were inferred from the DNA itself. The sample has fewer than 50,000 clones, around three quarters seen once. The CDR3 sequence is 16 residues long. After removal of 0 bases from V and 0 bases from J, the junction contained 5 bases not matched to a gene. Per the germline V gene, CDR1 is LGHDT and CDR2 is YNNKEL (reference sequence).

Specimen: peripheral blood. This TCR was recovered from a man older than 75 with acute or convalescent COVID-19. V usage is TRBV3-1 (or the pseudogene TRBV3-2) and J usage is TRBJ2-7, with 7 positions matching TRBD1. CDR3 sequence: CASSQDIAGGSYEQYF. The DNA of the CDR3 is TGTGCCAGCAGCCAAGATATAGCAGGGGGCTCCTACGAGCAGTACTTC.